The clone carrying this T cell receptor beta chain came up many times. Its cognate antigen is unknown. Amplification yielded TCR beta CDR3 regions, with RNA transcripts as the source. The study used the HTBI primer set for a first-round RT-PCR of the TCR CDR3. TCRdb recomputed calls from the multiplex PCR reads with MiXCR, one row per CDR3 protein. The table has approximately 610,000 distinct CDR3 sequences, roughly 14% seen once. The data were taken from a study of T cells in Graves' hyperthyroidism and ophthalmopathy. General study results and limits: Ophthalmopathy prediction by the model preceded onset by a median approximately 6.9 months.

Diagnosing involved the use of clinical symptoms, serum thyroxine and TRAb, thyroid ultrasound and orbital computed tomography. The V gene end was trimmed by 2 bases and the J gene end by 2 bases; junction bases not matched to a gene: 5. The CDR3 contains 15 residues. From germline, CDR1 is ENHRY and CDR2 SYGVKD. This sequence joins TRBV10-3 and TRBJ1-1; 7 nucleotides match TRBD1. The origin of this receptor is a woman aged 40-49 years with Graves' ophthalmopathy. The sample taken for sequencing was blood. The CDR3 reads CAISEERQGNTEAFF. The CDR3 DNA reads as TGTGCCATCAGTGAGGAAAGACAGGGAAACACTGAAGCTTTCTTT.